A selection of T cell receptor beta chains follows, all from one sample in a study of T cells of healthy individuals. TCRdb reanalysed the 5' RACE reads using MiXCR and keeps one entry per CDR3 protein. The top ten hold 15% to 20% of the sample, which has 50,000 to 55,000 distinct CDR3 sequences, roughly 15% seen once. These TCRs come from a human donor in good health. CDR3s leave out the opening cysteine and the closing phenylalanine or tryptophan. Fields, in order: V gene, CDR3 protein.

TRBV12-5	VSRLAEVTDTQY
TRBV7-2	ASSPPGQGAKNIQY
TRBV7-9	ASSLNQVVGDTQY
TRBV25-1	ASGPLGAF
TRBV7-9	ASSLVVDSYGYT
TRBV6-6	ASSDRRTGTGIIQY
TRBV4-3	ASSRGQGHTEAF
TRBV20-1	SAGRGGTEAF
TRBV7-9	ASSLAFSYNEQF
TRBV15	ATSNPRTNTGELF
TRBV7-2	ASRSGGTDTQY
TRBV7-3	ASSLDGAARGNYGYT
TRBV6-2/TRBV6-3	ASSLKSQGSDGYT
TRBV6-1	ASSVDWGETQY
TRBV24-1	ATSDLRFGGLETQY
TRBV4-3	ASSQVALDNQPQH
TRBV7-9	ASSYRGVGEEKLF
TRBV27	ASNPPKPGQHTDTQY
TRBV12-3/TRBV12-4	ASSQTWSGETQY
TRBV12-3/TRBV12-4	ASSPSDRANTEAF
TRBV30	AWIERGNGYT
TRBV4-3	ASSRKTDSYEQY
TRBV3-1	ASSQGGAGPQETQY
TRBV23-1	ASSPPRCRGLSLAKNIQY
TRBV29-1	SVMRGYNEQF
TRBV7-2	ASSIRQGRGNEQF
TRBV7-9	ASSLAGPVHHEQF
TRBV12-3/TRBV12-4	ASSSRTISGKLF
TRBV20-1	SARDGRVSSNYGYT
TRBV7-2	ASSISKGDEQY
TRBV9	ASSLGQGPFYEQY
TRBV15	ATSRDNGGWVNTQY
TRBV4-1	ASSQNSSPETQY
TRBV4-1	ASSYQTGNTEAF
TRBV20-1	SARGAGGRETQY
TRBV10-3	AISSTGTVHEQF
TRBV6-2/TRBV6-3	ASSYSYNEQF
TRBV20-1	SASYASGSYEQY
TRBV7-3	ASSLQRGSHEQF
TRBV3-1	ASSQAKRARSYEQY
TRBV6-1	ASTNPGQGTDTQY
TRBV4-1	ASSQDHDSSNTEAF
TRBV4-1	ASSQAPPRPDSPLH
TRBV6-1	ASRVALGVTEAF
TRBV24-1	ATSENRDKNIQY
TRBV20-1	SARADVALNTGELF